This T cell receptor (beta chain) comes out of a study of CD4 T cells in relation to SARS-CoV-2 and coronaviruses. In regard to this clone: Its antigen remains unknown.

The unexposed donors gave CD4+ T cells in about 2010-2019, prior to COVID-19. Isolation of CD4+ T cells took place after 10 days in culture. Testing used SARS-CoV-2 S/N and four cold-coronavirus spikes on unexposed-donor CD4+ T cells, cells permitting. General observations from the study: No crossreactivity against non-spike viral proteins was tested here. SARS-CoV-2-driven expansion was significantly weaker in crossreactive than monoreactive clones. About 65% of donors had memory CD4+ clonotypes crossrecognizing SARS-CoV-2 and common cold coronavirus spike.

The assay was immunoSEQ multiplex PCR, and TCRdb's table has in-frame clones only and misses some. The data show roughly 30,000 clones, 74% seen once. The CDR3 length is 14 residues. Trimming removed 0 bases from V and 9 bases from J, with 16 bases in between. The germline gives CDR1 SGDLS, CDR2 YYNGEE. V is TRBV9 and J is TRBJ2-7; D unclear. Material: CD4+ T cells from PBMCs, cultured in vitro. The source of this sequence is a human donor in good health. As DNA, the CDR3 is TGTGCCAGCAGCGTAGCTACTGACCCCCAGGCGCAGTACTTC. Encoded protein: CASSVATDPQAQYF.